This T cell receptor beta chain came from a study of T cells in Graves' hyperthyroidism and ophthalmopathy. This clonotype appeared many times. The definition of stable Graves' hyperthyroidism was no ophthalmopathy progression within 18 months. This CDR3 region has 13 residues. V lost 6 bases to trimming and J lost 2 bases; unmatched junction nucleotides: 3. Germline V lookup: CDR1 SQVTM, CDR2 ANQGSEA. RNA transcripts served as the template for amplifying TCR beta CDR3 regions. The HTBI primer set drove a first-round RT-PCR of the TCR CDR3. Via MiXCR, TCRdb re-called the multiplex PCR reads, giving one row per CDR3 protein. The repertoire holds hundreds of thousands of distinct CDR3 sequences, with about 14% as singletons.

The clonotype comes from a woman younger than 45 with Graves' hyperthyroidism. The genes are TRBV29-1 and TRBJ1-5, with TRBD1 matching over 8 bases. The sequenced material came from blood. The CDR3 bases are TGCAGCGTACGACAGGGGCGCAATCAGCCCCAGCATTTT. Amino acids: CSVRQGRNQPQHF.